This T cell receptor (beta chain) derives from a study of blood T cell repertoires in COVID-19. Background on the study: Sample material is recorded as cDNA or gDNA derived from T cells, B-cell-depleted T cells, or PBMCs.

CDR1 SEHNR and CDR2 FQNEAQ come from the germline V gene (reference sequence). CDR3 length: 14 residues. V was trimmed by 8 bases and J by 3 bases, leaving 11 bases between them. Original handling: It was from reference gene primer amplification that nucleated cell counts were estimated. Method: immunoSEQ multiplex PCR; TCRdb's copy keeps in-frame clones and lacks some. That table supplies the V and J calls and clone size; D and trimming were determined from the DNA. The sample records 110,000 to 150,000 clones, roughly 75% being singletons. Enrollees, about 18 to 95 years old, lived in fewer than 25 US areas.

This chain links TRBV7-9 with TRBJ1-6, with D uncertain. The sequence came from a woman between 45 and 65 years old who had recovered from COVID-19. Sequencing used PBMCs or T cells enriched from blood (not recorded which). This CDR3 reads CASGESGYNSPLHF. The CDR3 nucleotides read TGTGCCAGCGGAGAGTCGGGCTATAATTCACCCCTCCACTTT.